The T cell receptor (beta chain) under discussion was sequenced for a study of T cell responses to AZD1222 COVID-19 vaccine. Study-level background: Recipients boosted at about 4 weeks or about 12 weeks are pooled. Study-level points and caveats: The CD4 TCRs associated with vaccination extended across spike and predominated at 160-218 and 743-854. Vaccination with two AZD1222 doses was followed by a rise in Spike-specific TCR breadth and depth.

Germline CDR1 SGHRS, CDR2 YFSETQ. The CDR3 runs to 15 residues. V was cut by 6 bases and J by 5 bases, with 20 bases left in between. Clones were sequenced by immunoSEQ multiplex PCR, and TCRdb holds only the in-frame ones, with some missing. This table has roughly 100,000 clones, 80% to 95% appearing once. This clone was seen a single time. Antigen: not known. V and J are TRBV5-1 and TRBJ2-5; the D is unclear. The receptor was isolated from an adult in good health. Sequencing was performed on peripheral blood, taken on day 0 of AZD1222 vaccination. This chain's CDR3 is CASTLLGNRRETQYF. The CDR3 DNA reads as TGCGCCAGCACCCTGTTAGGGAATCGCCGGGAGACCCAGTACTTC. The full variable domain, with the rest looked up from reference TRBV5-1 and TRBJ2-5, is KAGVTQTPRYLIKTRGQQVTLSCSPISGHRSVSWYQQTPGQGLQFLFEYFSETQRNKGNFPGRFSGRQFSNSRSEMNVSTLELGDSALYLCASTLLGNRRETQYFGPGTRLLVL.